This record concerns one T cell receptor (beta chain) sequence. Germline CDR1 and CDR2: SGHRS and YFSETQ. The germline V and J ends were trimmed by 1 base and 5 bases, with 10 bases remaining between them. This CDR3 comprises 13 residues. The data were obtained in a study of cytomegalovirus exposure and HLA in healthy donors. Study as a whole: Later analysis reported that the 120 validation repertoires shared the platform of the approximately 670 first-cohort repertoires.

TCRdb keeps only in-frame clones here, not all; method: immunoSEQ multiplex PCR. Of over 45,000 clones listed, around 90% are singletons. The chain couples TRBV5-1 to TRBJ2-7; the D gene is possibly TRBD1 (5 bases). The specimen was PBMCs. The source of this sequence is a man younger than 35 in good health and CMV-seronegative. The CDR3 reads CASSLSQGHEQYF. DNA of the CDR3: TGCGCCAGCAGCTTGAGTCAGGGCCACGAGCAGTACTTC.